This passage covers 20 T cell receptor beta chains from one sample sequenced in a study of tumor-infiltrating lymphocytes in primary liver carcinoma. Constant-region priming of roughly 500 ng total RNA yielded TCR beta cDNA. Employing slightly modified ARM-PCR, three nested multiplex PCR rounds were run, and these gave rise to the TCR beta libraries. The opening two PCR rounds, about 10 cycles each, paired TRBV1-TRBV30 forward primers with a C-beta reverse primer. MiXCR, run by TCRdb on the multiplex PCR reads, gives a single entry per CDR3 protein. Of around 210,000 distinct CDR3 sequences listed, about 65% are singletons. Blood RNA was derived from unsorted whole blood, and germline DNA was extracted too. The sample taken for sequencing was peripheral blood. The origin of the receptors is a woman aged 60-75 years with primary liver carcinoma and hepatitis B virus infection.

The chain combines TRBV6-5 with TRBJ2-7; no definite D call. The CDR3 has 11 amino acids. The germline V gene encodes CDR1 MNHEY and CDR2 SVGAGI. The germline V and J ends were trimmed by 9 bases and 9 bases, with 15 bases remaining between them. The CDR3 loop reads CARRNGVWQYF. The DNA for the CDR3 is TGTGCCAGGAGAAATGGGGTCTGGCAGTACTTC.

Ten or more counts support this clonotype. V and J are TRBV11-3 and TRBJ1-1, with unresolved D. Per germline, CDR1 SGHNT and CDR2 YENEEA. Trimming removed 1 base from V and 6 bases from J, with 6 bases in between. The CDR3 totals 12 residues. CDR3 residues: CASSLGRAEAFF. CDR3 DNA sequence: TGTGCCAGCAGCTTAGGACGAGCTGAAGCTTTCTTT. The full variable domain, with the rest looked up from reference TRBV11-3 and TRBJ1-1, is EAGVVQSPRYKIIEKKQPVAFWCNPISGHNTLYWYLQNLGQGPELLIRYENEEAVDDSQLPKDRFSAERLKGVDSTLKIQPAELGDSAVYLCASSLGRAEAFFGQGTRLTVV.

In its sample, this clonotype was seen once. The missing conserved phenylalanine or tryptophan at the end of this CDR3 makes a read error likely. V and J are TRBV11-2 and TRBJ2-7; D is unclear. The V gene's germline CDR1 is SGHAT and CDR2 FQNNGV. V lost 5 bases and J 0 bases, leaving 5 bases between the germline ends. The CDR3 length is 12 residues. CDR3 nucleotide sequence: TGTGCCAGCAGCCCGAGCTCCTACGAGCAGTACCCC. Residues: CASSPSSYEQYP.

The chain combines TRBV12-3 or TRBV12-4 with TRBJ2-5, with a weak D call TRBD2 (6 bases). The germline V and J ends were trimmed by 2 bases and 3 bases, with 16 bases remaining between them. The CDR3 totals 16 residues. For the CDR3, the DNA is TGTGCCAGCAGTTTAAGGCAGGGAGGCACGGAAGAGACCCAGTACTTC. It codes for CASSLRQGGTEETQYF.

As for this clonotype: Its ends do not fully match the called genes, so a read error is possible. V is TRBV11-2 and J is TRBJ2-1, with a tentative D call TRBD2 (5 bases). Germline CDR1 SGHAT, CDR2 FQNNGV. The CDR3 contains 15 residues. This chain's CDR3 is CASSPILAGYKEQFF. The CDR3 DNA sequence: TGTGCTAGCAGCCCGATACTGGCGGGCTACAAAGAGCAGTTCTTC.

About this clonotype itself: A much more abundant neighbour one base away suggests this may be a read error. The rearrangement links TRBV5-5 to TRBJ2-3; 8 bases line up with TRBD2. The CDR3 length is 16 residues. CDR1 and CDR2 (germline): SGHKS, YYEKEE (reference sequence). Germline trimming cut 0 bases from V and 0 bases from J; bases unmatched to any gene: 3. The CDR3 DNA is TGTGCCAGCAGCTTGGTCGCTAGCGGGAGCACAGATACGCAGTATTTT. Amino acids: CASSLVASGSTDTQYF.

In its sample, this clonotype ranks as medium-sized. The V gene is TRBV11-2, the J gene TRBJ1-1, with 7 bases aligning to TRBD1. Germline CDR1 reads SGHAT; CDR2 reads FQNNGV. The ends lost 8 bases at V and 3 bases at J; junction bases unmatched: 6. CDR3 length equals 13 residues. The CDR3 DNA reads TGTGCCAGCCGGGACAGAGATCACACTGAAGCTTTCTTT. Its translation is CASRDRDHTEAFF.

With respect to this clonotype: A much larger clone lies one base from this, so it may be a read error. The chain combines TRBV10-3 with TRBJ2-3; D is unresolved. The CDR3 has 10 amino acids. In germline, CDR1 is ENHRY, CDR2 SYGVKD. CDR3 protein: CVTKDTTQYF. In DNA form, the CDR3 reads TGTGTCACCAAAGACACCACGCAGTATTTT.

V and J are TRBV11-2 and TRBJ2-7, with a tentative D call TRBD2 (5 bases). Germline V gene sequence: CDR1 SGHAT, CDR2 FQNNGV. Trimming took 11 bases from V and 6 from J, leaving 17 bases between them. The length of the CDR3 is 12 residues. CDR3 nucleotide sequence: TGTGCCGGCAACTGGGATCGGGGCGAGCAGTACTTC. Its protein product is CAGNWDRGEQYF. The whole variable domain, remainder taken from reference TRBV11-2 and TRBJ2-7, is EAGVAQSPRYKIIEKRQSVAFWCNPISGHATLYWYQQILGQGPKLLIQFQNNGVVDDSQLPKDRFSAERLKGVDSTLKIQPAKLEDSAVYLCAGNWDRGEQYFGPGTRLTVT.

As regards this clonotype: This may be a read error: a much more frequent sequence differs by one nucleotide. This chain uses TRBV12-3 or TRBV12-4 with TRBJ2-2, with a weak D call TRBD1 (6 bases). The CDR3 runs 15 residues. This chain's CDR3 is CDSKRTGTSTGELFF. The CDR3 DNA follows: TGTGACAGCAAACGAACCGGGACATCAACCGGGGAGCTGTTTTTT.

Note on this clonotype: Here the CDR3 omits its conserved ending phenylalanine or tryptophan, so a read error is the likely source. No DNA is shown, since the ends of the CDR3 on it are uncertain; the CDR3 is the one TCRdb lists. This chain joins TRBV5-4 and TRBJ2-7. Germline assignment: CDR1 SGHNT and CDR2 YYREEE (reference sequence). The CDR3 length equals 11 residues, ends included. The CDR3: CASSLGSLKYL.

The rearrangement uses TRBV5-6 and TRBJ1-1; D gene unclear. Trimming left V 4 bases short and J 6 bases short, with 16 bases between. The CDR3 covers 14 residues. Germline V gives CDR1 SGHDT, CDR2 YYEEEE. CDR3 protein: CASSPWVGLAEAFF. CDR3 in DNA: TGTGCCAGCAGCCCTTGGGTAGGGTTAGCTGAAGCTTTCTTT.

This chain connects TRBV21-1 to TRBJ2-3; the table names TRBD2, a call not compared with the DNA. TRBV21-1 is a pseudogene. CDR3 size: 20 residues. The CDR3 region is CASNNPPGILAGGPGDTQYF. The CDR3 region has the DNA TGTGCCAGCAACAACCCCCCAGGGATACTAGCGGGAGGGCCAGGAGATACGCAGTATTTT.

As to this clonotype: This sequence may be a read error, since a much larger clone differs from it by one base. The V and J genes are TRBV14 and TRBJ2-5, with D uncertain. Germline V gene lookup returns CDR1 SGHDN and CDR2 FVKESK. The CDR3 runs 15 residues. The CDR3 DNA sequence: TGTGTCAGCAGCCAAGTATCTACACAGCAAGAGACCCAGTACTTC. Its translation is CVSSQVSTQQETQYF.

With regard to this clonotype: Here the CDR3 omits its conserved ending phenylalanine or tryptophan, so a read error is the likely source. This chain connects TRBV19 to TRBJ2-1; D gene ambiguous. V was trimmed by 5 bases and J by 10 bases, leaving 15 bases between them. Germline CDR1 is LNHDA and CDR2 is SQIVND (reference sequence). The CDR3 consists of 13 residues. The CDR3 nucleotides are TGTGCCAGTAGTCCCCCAGGTACTCCAGAGCAGTTCCTC. Its translation: CASSPPGTPEQFL.

Points on this clonotype: The junction does not match germline at one end; this may be a read error. The chain recombines TRBV12-3 or TRBV12-4 with TRBJ2-2, with a weak D call TRBD2 (6 bases). The CDR3 runs 14 residues. CDR3 loop: CASRLAQYTGELLF. The CDR3 region has the DNA TGTGCCAGCAGGCTAGCGCAGTACACCGGGGAGCTGTTGTTT.

Note on this clonotype: It may be a read error: a sequence one base away is much more abundant. The J gene is TRBJ1-2, the V gene TRBV6-5; possible D gene TRBD1, 5 bases. The CDR3 length is 12 residues. Germline V gene data show CDR1 as MNHEY and CDR2 as SVGAGI. CDR3 nucleotide sequence: TGTGCCAGCAGTAGGGGTTACTATAGCTACACCTTC. This gives the protein CASSRGYYSYTF.

About this clonotype itself: A much larger clone lies one base from this, so it may be a read error. The CDR3 bases are TGTGCCAGCAGTCACCAATATCAGGCCCAGCATTTT. As protein: CASSHQYQAQHF. The J gene is TRBJ1-5, the V gene TRBV16; D gene ambiguous. There are 12 residues in the CDR3. Germline V gives CDR1 KGHSY, CDR2 FQNENV.

A remark on this clonotype: The junction differs from germline at one of its ends, possibly a read error. This chain uses TRBV5-1 with TRBJ2-7; D is uncertain. CDR3 length: 15 residues. CDR1 is SGHRS, CDR2 YFSETQ, per germline. Here the CDR3 DNA reads TGCGCCAGCAGCTTCCCCGGACGAGGAATCTACGAGCACTACTTC. Its translation is CASSFPGRGIYEHYF.

Comments on this clonotype: Given a much more abundant clone one base away, this may be a read error. The chain carries TRBV12-3 or TRBV12-4 and TRBJ2-3, with no clear D. This CDR3 is built from 13 residues. Deletions cut 6 bases from V and 9 bases from J, with 16 bases between. CDR3 DNA sequence: TGTGCCAGCAGCGCTAACGCCGGACGCACGCAGTATTTT. Translated: CASSANAGRTQYF.